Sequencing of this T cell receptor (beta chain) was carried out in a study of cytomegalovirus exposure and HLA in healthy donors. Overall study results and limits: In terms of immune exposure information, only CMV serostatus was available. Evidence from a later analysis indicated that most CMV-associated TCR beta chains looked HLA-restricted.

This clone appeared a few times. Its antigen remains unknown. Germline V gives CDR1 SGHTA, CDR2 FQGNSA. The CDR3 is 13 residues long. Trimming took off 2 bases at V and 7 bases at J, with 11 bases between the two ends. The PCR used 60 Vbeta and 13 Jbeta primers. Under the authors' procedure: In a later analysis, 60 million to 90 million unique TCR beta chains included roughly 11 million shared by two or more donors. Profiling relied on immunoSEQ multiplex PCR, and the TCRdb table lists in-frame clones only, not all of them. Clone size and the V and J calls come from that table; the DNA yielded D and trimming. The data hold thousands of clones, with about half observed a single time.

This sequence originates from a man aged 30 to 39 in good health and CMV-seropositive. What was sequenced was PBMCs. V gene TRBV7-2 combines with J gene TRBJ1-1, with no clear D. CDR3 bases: TGTGCCAGCAGCTTACTTCAAGGAGGTGAAGCTTTCTTT. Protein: CASSLLQGGEAFF.